One and the same sample provided the 19 T cell receptor beta chains below, sequenced in a study of T cells in Graves' hyperthyroidism and ophthalmopathy. The TCR beta CDR3 regions underwent amplification using RNA transcripts as the source. Using the HTBI primer set, a first-round RT-PCR was run on the TCR CDR3. MiXCR, run by TCRdb on the multiplex PCR reads, gives a single entry per CDR3 protein. The table has about 400,000 distinct CDR3 sequences, about 15% seen once. The material sequenced was blood. The receptors here all came from a woman aged 30 to 39 with Graves' ophthalmopathy.

This clonotype was seen many times. The chain employs TRBV12-3 or TRBV12-4 and TRBJ1-2; D unresolved. Deletions cut 3 bases from V and 7 bases from J, with 15 bases between. The CDR3 runs to 14 residues. Here the CDR3 DNA reads TGTGCCAGCAGTTTGTCCGGAGGGCGGGGTGGCTACACCTTC. It specifies CASSLSGGRGGYTF.

This clonotype was recorded at least ten times. The gene calls are TRBV30 and TRBJ1-6; 7 bases map to TRBD1. V was pared by 3 bases and J by 6 bases, with 5 bases of the junction left unmatched. The CDR3 contains 14 residues. CDR1 is GTSNPN, CDR2 SVGIG, per germline (reference sequence). The CDR3 DNA is TGTGCCTGGAGCGAGGGACAGCCTAATTCACCCCTCCACTTT. It codes for CAWSEGQPNSPLHF. Filled out from reference TRBV30 and TRBJ1-6, the complete variable domain reads SQTIHQWPATLVQPVGSPLSLECTVEGTSNPNLYWYRQAAGRGLQLLFYSVGIGQISSEVPQNLSASRPQDRQFILSSKKLLLSDSGFYLCAWSEGQPNSPLHFGNGTRLTVT.

This clonotype has at least ten counts. V gene TRBV20-1 combines with J gene TRBJ2-5; D gene ambiguous. This CDR3 has 11 amino acids. The V and J ends lost 2 bases and 3 bases respectively, with 4 bases between them. Germline V gene lookup returns CDR1 DFQATT and CDR2 SNEGSKA (reference sequence). The CDR3 reads CSARRKETQYF. CDR3 sequence (DNA): TGCAGTGCTAGAAGGAAAGAGACCCAGTACTTC.

This clonotype was seen a few times. The chain is built from TRBV28 and TRBJ2-7; 7 bases are shared with TRBD1. The J segment lost 4 bases and the V segment lost 7 bases, leaving 4 bases of the junction unmatched. From germline, CDR1 is MDHEN and CDR2 SYDVKM. The CDR3 loop spans 12 amino acids. CDR3 DNA sequence: TGTGCCAGCAACGACAGGGTGTACGAGCAGTACTTC. Encoded protein: CASNDRVYEQYF. Using reference TRBV28 and TRBJ2-7 for the parts outside the CDR3, the full variable domain is DVKVTQSSRYLVKRTGEKVFLECVQDMDHENMFWYRQDPGLGLRLIYFSYDVKMKEKGDIPEGYSVSREKKERFSLILESASTNQTSMYLCASNDRVYEQYFGPGTRLTVT.

Ten or more counts support this clonotype. V and J are TRBV20-1 and TRBJ2-2; D is undetermined. Trimming removed 0 bases from V and 8 bases from J, with 4 bases in between. This CDR3 has 11 amino acids. Germline V gives CDR1 DFQATT, CDR2 SNEGSKA (reference sequence). CDR3 nucleotides: TGCAGTGCTAGAGATCTGGGGGAGCTGTTTTTT. This gives the protein CSARDLGELFF.

This clonotype was recorded at least ten times. This sequence joins TRBV30 and TRBJ1-6, with D unresolved. The CDR3 consists of 13 residues. In germline, CDR1 is GTSNPN, CDR2 SVGIG (reference sequence). Trimming removed 2 bases from V and 6 bases from J, with 8 bases in between. The CDR3 spells CAWSLQLNSPLHF. The CDR3 DNA follows: TGTGCCTGGAGTTTACAGCTTAATTCACCCCTCCACTTT.

A few counts support this clonotype. The V call is TRBV28, the J call TRBJ1-5, with 7 bases aligning to TRBD1. Germline lookup yields CDR1 MDHEN and CDR2 SYDVKM. With V trimmed by 6 bases and J by 3 bases, 8 bases remained unmatched. The CDR3 has 15 residues. As DNA, the CDR3 is TGTGCCAGCAGAGACAGGGTAACCCACAATCAGCCCCAGCATTTT. Translated: CASRDRVTHNQPQHF.

There are many counts of this clonotype. The chain combines TRBV2 with TRBJ2-3, with TRBD2 matching 12 bases. The CDR3 is 15 amino acids. Germline loops: CDR1 SNHLY, CDR2 FYNNEI. J lost 3 bases, V lost 6 bases, and 4 bases had no gene match. The CDR3 nucleotides are TGTGCCAGCAGAAAGACTAGCGGGGGTACAGATACGCAGTATTTT. It yields the protein CASRKTSGGTDTQYF.

This clonotype showed up many times. V gene TRBV2 combines with J gene TRBJ1-1; 10 bases are shared with TRBD1. The CDR3 has 13 residues. Germline CDR1 reads SNHLY; CDR2 reads FYNNEI. The ends lost 6 bases at V and 6 bases at J; junction bases unmatched: 4. CDR3 sequence: CASSRDRGPEAFF. The CDR3 coding sequence is TGTGCCAGCAGCCGGGACAGGGGACCTGAAGCTTTCTTT.

This clonotype was counted at least ten times. The rearrangement joins TRBV18 to TRBJ2-2, with 7 bases lining up with TRBD1. This CDR3 region has 15 residues. J lost 2 bases, V lost 2 bases, and 2 bases had no gene match. CDR1 KGHSH and CDR2 LQKENI come from the germline V gene. The CDR3 DNA is TGTGCCAGCTCACCATGGGACAGTAACACCGGGGAGCTGTTTTTT. It codes for CASSPWDSNTGELFF.

This clonotype was picked up many times. The CDR3 DNA is TGTGCCCGACGGACAGGCGAGATGAACACTGAAGCTTTCTTT. This codes for CARRTGEMNTEAFF. This chain joins TRBV30 and TRBJ1-1; 7 bases are shared with TRBD1. After removal of 8 bases from V and 0 bases from J, the junction contained 9 bases not matched to a gene. CDR1 GTSNPN and CDR2 SVGIG come from the germline V gene (reference sequence). The CDR3 loop spans 14 amino acids.

This clonotype was seen a handful of times. The chain has TRBV20-1 and TRBJ1-2; D is possibly TRBD1 (5 bases). The germline V gene encodes CDR1 DFQATT and CDR2 SNEGSKA (reference sequence). V was shortened by 3 bases and J by 4 bases, with 12 bases between the two germline ends. The CDR3 has 13 residues. The CDR3 DNA sequence: TGCAGTGCTAGCTTTCGGGGGACCTATGGCTACACCTTC. Translating it yields CSASFRGTYGYTF.

Ten or more counts support this clonotype. The gene calls are TRBV20-1 and TRBJ2-2; tentative D call: TRBD1 (6 bases). The CDR3 runs to 15 residues. The germline V gene has CDR1 DFQATT and CDR2 SNEGSKA (reference sequence). V was pared by 1 base and J by 6 bases, with 15 bases between. The CDR3 DNA follows: TGCAGTGCTAGAGGGGTCGGCAGGGGCTCCGGGGAGCTGTTTTTT. It encodes CSARGVGRGSGELFF.

This clonotype was detected many times. The V and J genes are TRBV7-2 and TRBJ2-3; 8 bases fit TRBD2. The trim removed 1 base at V and 1 base at J, leaving 7 bases unmatched. Germline values: CDR1 SGHTA, CDR2 FQGNSA. CDR3 length equals 17 residues. CDR3 nucleotides: TGTGCCAGCAGCTTAGTGGTGGCTAGCGGGCGCACAGATACGCAGTATTTT. Its protein product is CASSLVVASGRTDTQYF.

This clonotype was counted at least ten times. The chain has TRBV6-1 and TRBJ1-4; D not certain. This CDR3 comprises 13 residues. V shed 5 bases and J shed 5 bases, with 9 bases lying between them. From germline, CDR1 is MNHNS and CDR2 SASEGT. Here the CDR3 reads CASSFVGNEKLFF. Here the CDR3 DNA reads TGTGCCAGCAGTTTTGTCGGAAATGAAAAACTGTTTTTT.

The V call is TRBV3-1, the J call TRBJ1-2, with D uncertain. This CDR3 region has 14 residues. From germline, CDR1 is LGHDT and CDR2 YNNKEL (reference sequence). The V end was cut by 1 base, the J end by 7 bases, with 13 bases between. The CDR3 DNA reads TGTGCCAGCAGCCAAGCGCAGGTTGGATCTGGCTACACCTTC. Translating gives CASSQAQVGSGYTF.

In this sample, this clonotype turned up many times. V usage is TRBV3-1 and J usage is TRBJ2-1, with 13 bases that match TRBD2. Per the germline V gene, CDR1 is LGHDT and CDR2 is YNNKEL (reference sequence). J gave up 9 bases and V 5 bases, and 10 bases lay outside the gene matches. The CDR3 is made up of 16 amino acids. DNA of the CDR3: TGTGCCAGCAGCAAACTAGCGGGGGGGCAACGGTCTGAGCAGTTCTTC. It encodes CASSKLAGGQRSEQFF.

This clonotype has a count of ten or more. The V call is TRBV6-1, the J call TRBJ1-6; TRBD1 matches at 8 bases. This CDR3 has 15 amino acids. The germline gives CDR1 MNHNS, CDR2 SASEGT. Trimming removed 4 bases from V and 10 bases from J; junction bases left unmatched: 9. CDR3 sequence reads: CASSGLQGATSPLHF. For the CDR3, the DNA is TGTGCCAGCAGTGGATTGCAGGGGGCTACGTCACCCCTCCACTTT.

This clonotype was recorded at least ten times. The genes are TRBV2 and TRBJ2-7; D is possibly TRBD2 (5 bases). The CDR3 length is 13 residues. The germline CDR1 and CDR2 sequences are SNHLY and FYNNEI. V lost 8 bases, J lost 5 bases, and 16 bases lay in between. In DNA, the CDR3 is TGTGCCAGCGACCACCGGGGTCAGGACGAGCAGTACTTC. Translation gives CASDHRGQDEQYF.